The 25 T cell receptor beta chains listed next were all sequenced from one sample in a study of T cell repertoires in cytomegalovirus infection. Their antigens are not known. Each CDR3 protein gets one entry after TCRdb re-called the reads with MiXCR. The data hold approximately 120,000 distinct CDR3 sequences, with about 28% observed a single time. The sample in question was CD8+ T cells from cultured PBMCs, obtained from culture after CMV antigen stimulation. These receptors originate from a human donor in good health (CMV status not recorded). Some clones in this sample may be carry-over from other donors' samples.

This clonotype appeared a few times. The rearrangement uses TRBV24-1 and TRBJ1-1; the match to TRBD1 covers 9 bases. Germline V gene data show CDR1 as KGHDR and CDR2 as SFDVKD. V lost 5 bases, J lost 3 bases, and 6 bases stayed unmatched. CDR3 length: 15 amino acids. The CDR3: CATSAPGTGYTEAFF. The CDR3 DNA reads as TGTGCCACCAGTGCCCCCGGGACAGGGTACACTGAAGCTTTCTTT.

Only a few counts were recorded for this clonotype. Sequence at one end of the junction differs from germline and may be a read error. The CDR3 DNA reads TGCGCCTGCAGCGGACATCGTAATGAAAAACTGTTTTTT. Protein: CACSGHRNEKLFF. The chain is built from TRBV23-1 and TRBJ1-4; D is possibly TRBD1 (5 bases). TRBV23-1 is an open reading frame whose function is uncertain. This CDR3 is built from 13 residues.

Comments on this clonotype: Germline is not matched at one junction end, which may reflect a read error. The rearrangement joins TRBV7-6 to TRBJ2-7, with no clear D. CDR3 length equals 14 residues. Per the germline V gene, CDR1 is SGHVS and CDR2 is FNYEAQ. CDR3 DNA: TGTGCCAGCAGCACGGGTCTGACGTCCTGCGAGCAGTACTTC. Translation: CASSTGLTSCEQYF.

This CDR3 reads CASSLWDRNNEQFF. CDR3 nucleotides: TGTGCCAGTAGTCTGTGGGACAGGAACAATGAGCAGTTCTTC. This chain uses TRBV19 with TRBJ2-1; 8 positions agree with TRBD1. The CDR3 consists of 14 residues. V shed 5 bases and J 5 bases; nucleotides not matched to a gene: 5. Germline V gene sequence: CDR1 LNHDA, CDR2 SQIVND (reference sequence). Filled out from reference TRBV19 and TRBJ2-1, the complete variable domain reads DGGITQSPKYLFRKEGQNVTLSCEQNLNHDAMYWYRQDPGQGLRLIYYSQIVNDFQKGDIAEGYSVSREKKESFPLTVTSAQKNPTAFYLCASSLWDRNNEQFFGPGTRLTVL.

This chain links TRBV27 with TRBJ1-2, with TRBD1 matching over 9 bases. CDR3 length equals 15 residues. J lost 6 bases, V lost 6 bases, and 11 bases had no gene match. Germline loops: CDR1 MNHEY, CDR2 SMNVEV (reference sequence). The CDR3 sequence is CASSHTTGGADGYTF. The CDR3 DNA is TGTGCCAGCAGCCACACAACAGGGGGCGCAGATGGCTACACCTTC.

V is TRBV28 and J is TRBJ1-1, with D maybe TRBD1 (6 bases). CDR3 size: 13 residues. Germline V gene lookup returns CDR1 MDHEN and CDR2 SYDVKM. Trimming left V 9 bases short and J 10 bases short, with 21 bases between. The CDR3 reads CASSEFTRGRAFF. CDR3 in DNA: TGTGCCAGTAGTGAGTTTACCAGGGGTAGAGCTTTCTTT.

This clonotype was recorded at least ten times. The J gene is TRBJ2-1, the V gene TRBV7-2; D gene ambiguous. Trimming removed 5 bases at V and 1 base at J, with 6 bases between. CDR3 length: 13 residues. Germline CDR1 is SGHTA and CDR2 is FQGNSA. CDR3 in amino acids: CASSLTSYNEQFF. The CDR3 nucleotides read TGTGCCAGCAGCCTCACATCCTACAATGAGCAGTTCTTC.

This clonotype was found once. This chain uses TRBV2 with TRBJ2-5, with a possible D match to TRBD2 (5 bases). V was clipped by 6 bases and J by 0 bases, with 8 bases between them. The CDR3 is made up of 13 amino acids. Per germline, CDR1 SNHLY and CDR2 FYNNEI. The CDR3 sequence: CASRSGNQETQYF. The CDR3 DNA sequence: TGTGCCAGCAGATCCGGGAACCAAGAGACCCAGTACTTC.

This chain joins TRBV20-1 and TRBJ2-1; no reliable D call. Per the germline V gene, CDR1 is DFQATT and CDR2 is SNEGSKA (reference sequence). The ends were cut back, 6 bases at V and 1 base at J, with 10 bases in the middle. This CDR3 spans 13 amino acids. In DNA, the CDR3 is TGCAGTGCCCGTGCGAGTTCCTACAATGAGCAGTTCTTC. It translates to CSARASSYNEQFF.

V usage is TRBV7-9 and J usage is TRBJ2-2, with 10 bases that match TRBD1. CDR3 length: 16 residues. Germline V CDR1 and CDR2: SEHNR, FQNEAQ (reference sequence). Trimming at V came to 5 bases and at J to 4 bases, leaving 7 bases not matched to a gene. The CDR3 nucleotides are TGTGCCAGCAGCGACCTGGGACAGGGGTTCACCGGGGAGCTGTTTTTT. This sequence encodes CASSDLGQGFTGELFF.

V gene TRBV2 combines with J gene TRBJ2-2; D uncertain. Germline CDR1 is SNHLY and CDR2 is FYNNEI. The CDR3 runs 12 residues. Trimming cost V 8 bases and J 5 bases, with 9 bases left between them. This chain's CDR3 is CASRVGTGELFF. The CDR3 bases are TGTGCCAGCCGAGTTGGGACCGGGGAGCTGTTTTTT.

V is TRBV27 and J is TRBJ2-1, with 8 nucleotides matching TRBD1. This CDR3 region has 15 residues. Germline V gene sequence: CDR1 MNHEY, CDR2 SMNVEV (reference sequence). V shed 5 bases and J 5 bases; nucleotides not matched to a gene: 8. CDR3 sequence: CASSGGTGRNNEQFF. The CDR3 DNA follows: TGTGCCAGCAGTGGGGGGACAGGCAGAAACAATGAGCAGTTCTTC.

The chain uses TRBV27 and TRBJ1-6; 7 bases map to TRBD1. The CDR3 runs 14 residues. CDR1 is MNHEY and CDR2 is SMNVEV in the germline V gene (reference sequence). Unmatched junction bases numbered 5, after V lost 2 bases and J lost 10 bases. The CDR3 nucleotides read TGTGCCAGCAGTTTAGACAGGGTTGAGTCACCCCTCCACTTT. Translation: CASSLDRVESPLHF.

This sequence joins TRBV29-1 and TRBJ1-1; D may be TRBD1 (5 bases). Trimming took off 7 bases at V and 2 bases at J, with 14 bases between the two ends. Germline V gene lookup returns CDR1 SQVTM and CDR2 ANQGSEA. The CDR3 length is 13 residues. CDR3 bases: TGCAGCGGGATGGGGGGGGTCAACACTGAAGCTTTCTTT. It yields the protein CSGMGGVNTEAFF.

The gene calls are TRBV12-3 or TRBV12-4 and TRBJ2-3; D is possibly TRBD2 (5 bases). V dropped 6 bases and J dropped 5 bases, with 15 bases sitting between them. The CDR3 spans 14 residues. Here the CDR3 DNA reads TGTGCCAGCAGCCTCCGGACTCTGAGAGATACGCAGTATTTT. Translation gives CASSLRTLRDTQYF.

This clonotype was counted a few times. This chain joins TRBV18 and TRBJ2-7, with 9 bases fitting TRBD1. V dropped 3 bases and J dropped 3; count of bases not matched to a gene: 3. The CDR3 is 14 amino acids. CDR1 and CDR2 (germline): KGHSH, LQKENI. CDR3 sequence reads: CASSPGDRDYEQYF. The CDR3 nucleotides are TGTGCCAGCTCACCCGGGGACAGGGACTACGAGCAGTACTTC.

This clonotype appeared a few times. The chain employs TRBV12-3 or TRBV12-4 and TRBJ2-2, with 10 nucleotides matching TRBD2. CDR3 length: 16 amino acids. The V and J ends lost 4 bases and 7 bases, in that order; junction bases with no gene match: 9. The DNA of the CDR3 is TGTGCCAGCAGTTCCATCCTAGCGGGGGCGGGCGGGGAGCTGTTTTTT. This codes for CASSSILAGAGGELFF.

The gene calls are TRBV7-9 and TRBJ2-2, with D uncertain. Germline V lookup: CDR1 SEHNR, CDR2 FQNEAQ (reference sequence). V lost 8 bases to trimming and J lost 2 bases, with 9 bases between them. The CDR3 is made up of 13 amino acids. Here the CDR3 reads CASSFSNTGELFF. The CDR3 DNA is TGTGCCAGCTCTTTCTCCAACACCGGGGAGCTGTTTTTT.

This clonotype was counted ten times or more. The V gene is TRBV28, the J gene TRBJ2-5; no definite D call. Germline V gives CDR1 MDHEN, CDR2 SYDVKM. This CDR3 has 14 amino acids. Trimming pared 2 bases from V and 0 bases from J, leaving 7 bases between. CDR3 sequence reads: CASSLGSYQETQYF. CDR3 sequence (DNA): TGTGCCAGCAGTTTAGGGTCTTACCAAGAGACCCAGTACTTC.

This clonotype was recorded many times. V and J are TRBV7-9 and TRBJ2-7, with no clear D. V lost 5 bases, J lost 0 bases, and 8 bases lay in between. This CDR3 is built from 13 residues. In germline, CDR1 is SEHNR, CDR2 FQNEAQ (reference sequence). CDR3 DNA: TGTGCCAGCAGCGATGACCACTCCTACGAGCAGTACTTC. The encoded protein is CASSDDHSYEQYF.

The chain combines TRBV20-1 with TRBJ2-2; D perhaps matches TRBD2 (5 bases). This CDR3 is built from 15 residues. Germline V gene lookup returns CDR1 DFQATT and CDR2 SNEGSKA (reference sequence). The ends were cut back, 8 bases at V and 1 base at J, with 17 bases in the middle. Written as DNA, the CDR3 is TGCAGTCTCCCGGCCGAGGGCATGAACACCGGGGAGCTGTTTTTT. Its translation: CSLPAEGMNTGELFF.

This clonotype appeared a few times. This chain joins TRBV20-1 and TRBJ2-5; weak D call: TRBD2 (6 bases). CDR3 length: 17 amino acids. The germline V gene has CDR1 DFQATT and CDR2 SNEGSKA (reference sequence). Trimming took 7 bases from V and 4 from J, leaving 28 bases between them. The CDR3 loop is CSGDARGLGDSLETQYF. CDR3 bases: TGCAGTGGCGATGCCAGAGGGCTTGGGGACTCCTTAGAGACCCAGTACTTC.

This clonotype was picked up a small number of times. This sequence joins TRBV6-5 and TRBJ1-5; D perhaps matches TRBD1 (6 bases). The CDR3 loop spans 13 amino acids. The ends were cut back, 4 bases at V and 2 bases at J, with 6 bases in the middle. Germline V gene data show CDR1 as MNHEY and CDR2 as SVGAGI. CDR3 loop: CASSWTGNQPQHF. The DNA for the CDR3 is TGTGCCAGCAGTTGGACAGGCAATCAGCCCCAGCATTTT.

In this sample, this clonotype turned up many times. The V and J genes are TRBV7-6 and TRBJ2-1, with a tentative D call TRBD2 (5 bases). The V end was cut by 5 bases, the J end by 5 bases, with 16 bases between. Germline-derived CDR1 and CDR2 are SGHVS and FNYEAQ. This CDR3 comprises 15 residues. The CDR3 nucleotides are TGTGCCAGCAGCCTACGGGGTATCCGAGACAATGAGCAGTTCTTC. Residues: CASSLRGIRDNEQFF. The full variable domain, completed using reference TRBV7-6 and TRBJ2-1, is GAGVSQSPRYKVTKRGQDVALRCDPISGHVSLYWYRQALGQGPEFLTYFNYEAQQDKSGLPNDRFSAERPEGSISTLTIQRTEQRDSAMYRCASSLRGIRDNEQFFGPGTRLTVL.

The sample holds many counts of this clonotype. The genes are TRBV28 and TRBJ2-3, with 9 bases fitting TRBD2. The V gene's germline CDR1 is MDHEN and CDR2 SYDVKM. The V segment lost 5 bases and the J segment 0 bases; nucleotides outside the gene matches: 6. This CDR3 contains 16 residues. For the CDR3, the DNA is TGTGCCAGCAGTATCGGACTAGCGACTAGCACAGATACGCAGTATTTT. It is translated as CASSIGLATSTDTQYF.